The rows below give T cell receptor beta chains drawn from one sample of a study of blood T cell repertoires in COVID-19. TCRdb's copy holds only in-frame clones and misses some; the assay was immunoSEQ multiplex PCR. This table has some 46,000 clones, about nine tenths appearing once. The sample consisted of peripheral blood. These receptors all stem from a human donor in a cohort sampled during active COVID-19. Both conserved end residues are part of each CDR3. D genes are given only for firm matches.

D gene,J gene,V gene,CDR3 DNA,CDR3 protein
TRBD2,TRBJ2-7,TRBV9,TGTGCCAGCAGCGAGGGGACTAGCCGCTCCTACGAGCAGTACTTC,CASSEGTSRSYEQYF
TRBD1,TRBJ1-2,TRBV9,TGTGCCAGCAGCGTAGAGTGGACAGGGGGCTATGGCTACACCTTC,CASSVEWTGGYGYTF
TRBD1,TRBJ2-7,TRBV11-2,TGTGCCAGCAGCTTCTACACTTCCCGACAGGGGAGCTACGAGCAGTACTTC,CASSFYTSRQGSYEQYF
NA,TRBJ1-1,TRBV11-2,TGTGCCAGCAGCTTAGGGGGCTCGAGGAACACTGAAGCTTTCTTT,CASSLGGSRNTEAFF
NA,TRBJ2-1,TRBV30,TGTGCCTGGAGTGTAGTCAGGGGGGAAGAGCAGTTCTTC,CAWSVVRGEEQFF
NA,TRBJ1-1,TRBV2,TGTGCCAGCCAGGGTCCAGGGCGTACTTTGAACACTGAAGCTTTCTTT,CASQGPGRTLNTEAFF
TRBD2,TRBJ2-1,TRBV19,TGTGCCAGTAGTATACTAGCGGGAGGACGCTACAATGAGCAGTTCTTC,CASSILAGGRYNEQFF
NA,TRBJ1-1,TRBV29-1,TGCAGCGTTGTTGGGCAGAACACTGAAGCTTTCTTT,CSVVGQNTEAFF
TRBD1,TRBJ1-4,TRBV9,TGTGCCAGCAGCGTAGGTCAGGGGGCGACTAATGAAAAACTGTTTTTT,CASSVGQGATNEKLFF
NA,TRBJ1-1,TRBV29-1,TGCAGCGTTGTGACAGGCACGAACACTGAAGCTTTCTTT,CSVVTGTNTEAFF
NA,TRBJ1-5,TRBV27,TGTGCCAGCAGTTTATATTGGGAGGGAGGATCGGGCAATCAGCCCCAGCATTTT,CASSLYWEGGSGNQPQHF